The 18 T cell receptor beta chains given below trace back to one sample, sequenced in a study of cytomegalovirus exposure and HLA in healthy donors. TCRdb's table, derived via immunoSEQ multiplex PCR, lists solely in-frame clones and lacks some. Of some 140,000 clones in the sample, 86% were seen once. The sample consisted of PBMCs. These receptors all come from a human donor in good health.

The V and J genes are TRBV7-9 and TRBJ1-4; TRBD1 matches 10 bases. V shed 3 bases and J 7 bases; nucleotides not matched to a gene: 5. Germline V gene data show CDR1 as SEHNR and CDR2 as FQNEAQ (reference sequence). The CDR3 loop spans 15 amino acids. This chain's CDR3 is CASSFSGQGSEKLFF. The CDR3 nucleotides read TGTGCCAGCAGCTTTTCGGGACAGGGGTCTGAAAAACTGTTTTTT.

V and J are TRBV5-4 and TRBJ2-5; TRBD2 matches 10 bases. Losses at the gene ends were 2 bases for V and 4 bases for J; bases not matched to a gene: 8. The CDR3 covers 16 residues. The germline gives CDR1 SGHNT, CDR2 YYREEE (reference sequence). This chain's CDR3 is CASSFGAAGGGETQYF. For the CDR3, the DNA is TGTGCCAGCAGCTTTGGAGCAGCGGGAGGGGGAGAGACCCAGTACTTC.

The chain uses TRBV30 and TRBJ1-2, with D uncertain. Germline V gene data show CDR1 as GTSNPN and CDR2 as SVGIG (reference sequence). The V and J ends lost 3 bases and 6 bases respectively, with 14 bases between them. The CDR3 spans 13 residues. CDR3 sequence: CAWSKSGFHGYTF. Written as DNA, the CDR3 is TGTGCCTGGAGCAAGTCAGGATTTCATGGCTACACCTTC.

J is TRBJ2-3 and V is TRBV7-8, with TRBD2 matching 12 bases. The CDR3 spans 19 residues. V lost 1 base and J lost 1; bases outside the gene matches: 9. Germline V gene lookup returns CDR1 SGHVS and CDR2 FQNEAQ. Written as DNA, the CDR3 is TGTGCCAGCAGCTTAGGACAACCTAGCGGGAGGGTCGGCACAGATACGCAGTATTTT. Its protein is CASSLGQPSGRVGTDTQYF.

This chain links TRBV5-1 with TRBJ2-6; D possibly corresponds to TRBD1 (5 bases). This CDR3 contains 18 residues. CDR1 and CDR2 from the germline V gene are SGHRS and YFSETQ. The V end was cut by 0 bases, the J end by 3 bases, with 16 bases between. The CDR3 DNA sequence: TGCGCCAGCAGCTTGGCCGCCAGGGTGCTTGTTGGGGCCAACGTCCTGACTTTC. Translation: CASSLAARVLVGANVLTF.

V gene TRBV18 combines with J gene TRBJ1-1; TRBD1 is a possible D gene (5 bases). CDR3 length: 13 residues. In germline, CDR1 is KGHSH, CDR2 LQKENI. Trimming left V 6 bases short and J 1 base short, with 9 bases between. This CDR3 reads CASSTTGNTEAFF. CDR3 DNA: TGTGCCAGCTCTACTACAGGGAACACTGAAGCTTTCTTT.

The chain joins TRBV7-2 to TRBJ2-2; 8 nucleotides agree with TRBD2. V was pared by 1 base and J by 7 bases, with 5 bases of the junction left unmatched. Germline assignment: CDR1 SGHTA and CDR2 FQGNSA. The CDR3 totals 15 residues. The CDR3 sequence: CASSLDGGAVGELFF. CDR3 nucleotides: TGTGCCAGCAGCTTAGACGGGGGGGCGGTCGGGGAGCTGTTTTTT.

This chain joins TRBV7-9 and TRBJ2-7, with 9 bases that match TRBD1. This CDR3 contains 18 residues. Germline V gives CDR1 SEHNR, CDR2 FQNEAQ (reference sequence). J was trimmed by 2 bases and V by 5 bases; bases with no gene match: 16. The CDR3 sequence: CASSLGPTGTGKPYEQYF. The DNA for the CDR3 is TGTGCCAGCAGCCTAGGGCCAACCGGGACAGGGAAACCCTACGAGCAGTACTTC.

This chain joins TRBV18 and TRBJ1-1, with a tentative D call TRBD1 (5 bases). This CDR3 comprises 16 residues. Trimming cost V 0 bases and J 3 bases, with 14 bases left between them. Germline V gives CDR1 KGHSH, CDR2 LQKENI. In DNA, the CDR3 is TGTGCCAGCTCACCACCTTCAGGGATTAGGGACACTGAAGCTTTCTTT. Translating gives CASSPPSGIRDTEAFF.

V gene TRBV5-4 combines with J gene TRBJ2-7; D is perhaps TRBD2 (5 bases). The CDR3 is 15 residues long. With 4 bases removed from V and 3 bases from J, the gap between germline ends came to 17 bases. Germline CDR1 reads SGHNT; CDR2 reads YYREEE (reference sequence). CDR3 in amino acids: CASSTPGSTLYEQYF. The DNA for the CDR3 is TGTGCCAGCAGCACGCCGGGAAGTACCCTCTACGAGCAGTACTTC.

This chain connects TRBV6-1 to TRBJ1-5, with TRBD1 identical over 8 bases. V shed 3 bases and J 4 bases; nucleotides not matched to a gene: 8. The CDR3 loop spans 16 amino acids. Germline V CDR1 and CDR2: MNHNS, SASEGT. In nucleotides, the CDR3 is TGTGCCAGCAGTGACCGGGACAGGAGGAAGAATCAGCCCCAGCATTTT. Translation gives CASSDRDRRKNQPQHF.

This clone has a handful of counts. This rearrangement joins TRBV19 to TRBJ2-2, with 7 bases that match TRBD1. The CDR3 loop spans 15 amino acids. Germline V lookup: CDR1 LNHDA, CDR2 SQIVND (reference sequence). The junction had 10 bases not matched to a gene; V was cut back by 5 bases and J by 7 bases. The chain's CDR3 is CASSPPDRVDGELFF. The CDR3 DNA reads as TGTGCCAGTAGTCCCCCCGACAGGGTGGACGGGGAGCTGTTTTTT.

CDR3 residues: CASHRGRFSNQPQHF. In DNA form, the CDR3 reads TGTGCCAGCCACAGGGGCCGTTTCAGCAATCAGCCCCAGCATTTT. This chain uses TRBV19 with TRBJ1-5; TRBD1 matches at 7 bases. The trim removed 9 bases at V and 1 base at J, leaving 9 bases unmatched. Germline V gene data show CDR1 as LNHDA and CDR2 as SQIVND (reference sequence). The length of the CDR3 is 15 residues.

CDR3 DNA: TGTGCCAGCAGCCAAGGGGACATATCAAATCAGCCCCAGCATTTT. Its protein is CASSQGDISNQPQHF. The gene calls are TRBV4-2 and TRBJ1-5; tentatively, D is TRBD1 (6 bases). V lost 1 base and J 4 bases, leaving 11 bases between the germline ends. CDR3 size: 15 residues. Per the germline V gene, CDR1 is LGHNA and CDR2 is YNFKEQ.

This chain joins TRBV27 and TRBJ2-3; TRBD2 aligns across 8 bases. In germline, CDR1 is MNHEY, CDR2 SMNVEV (reference sequence). The CDR3 is 15 residues long. Trimming removed 2 bases from V and 4 bases from J; junction bases left unmatched: 5. The CDR3 nucleotides read TGTGCCAGCAGTTTACTAGGACTAGCCGCAGATACGCAGTATTTT. Encoded protein: CASSLLGLAADTQYF.

The count of this clone is one. This chain links TRBV7-3 with TRBJ2-1, with 9 bases identical to TRBD2. Germline V gene data show CDR1 as SGHTA and CDR2 as FQGTGA. The CDR3 is 18 residues long. V lost 5 bases and J lost 8; bases outside the gene matches: 19. CDR3 DNA sequence: TGTGCCAGCAGCCCACTACCCCGGGGTAGCGGGAGTAGGGATGAGCAGTTCTTC. It yields the protein CASSPLPRGSGSRDEQFF.

The DNA for the CDR3 is TGTGCCAGCAGTGAATCGGGGTTGAACACTGAAGCTTTCTTT. This gives the protein CASSESGLNTEAFF. This chain links TRBV2 with TRBJ1-1, with D unclear. CDR3 length: 14 residues. Germline assignment: CDR1 SNHLY and CDR2 FYNNEI. Trimming left V 2 bases short and J 0 bases short, with 7 bases between.

The chain joins TRBV11-2 to TRBJ1-3, with D unclear. This CDR3 has 13 residues. CDR1 and CDR2 (germline): SGHAT, FQNNGV. V gave up 3 bases and J gave up 0 bases, with 3 bases separating them. The CDR3 nucleotides read TGTGCCAGCAGCTTGAGCTCTGGAAACACCATATATTTT. Translating it yields CASSLSSGNTIYF.